This passage covers 5 T cell receptor beta chains from one sample sequenced in a study of shared clonotypes between healthy human individuals. Generated by immunoSEQ multiplex PCR, the TCRdb table keeps only in-frame clones and is missing some. The sample yields roughly 1,500,000 clones, roughly 98.5% seen once. The sequenced sample was naive CD4+ T cells sorted from blood. Subset noted: CD45RA+ positively selected. These receptor sequences come from a man in his thirties or forties in good health.

The chain has TRBV29-1 and TRBJ2-3; TRBD2 is a possible D gene (6 bases). This CDR3 spans 12 amino acids. Germline V CDR1 and CDR2: SQVTM, ANQGSEA. Trimming shortened V by 7 bases and J by 3 bases, and 11 bases separated the two germline ends. In DNA, the CDR3 is TGCAGCGGTCATAGCGGTACAGATACGCAGTATTTT. Translating it yields CSGHSGTDTQYF.

V and J are TRBV29-1 and TRBJ2-7, with 7 bases identical to TRBD1. In germline, CDR1 is SQVTM, CDR2 ANQGSEA. The CDR3 is made up of 13 amino acids. Trimming took 4 bases from V and 2 from J; bases not matched to a gene: 5. In nucleotides, the CDR3 is TGCAGCGTTGGTATGGGGACAGCCTACGAGCAGTACTTC. It codes for CSVGMGTAYEQYF.

V is TRBV27 and J is TRBJ2-7, with 10 positions matching TRBD1. The CDR3 contains 13 residues. Trimming removed 11 bases from V and 6 bases from J; junction bases left unmatched: 10. Per the germline V gene, CDR1 is MNHEY and CDR2 is SMNVEV (reference sequence). CDR3 region: CAAPGQGLAEQYF. Written as DNA, the CDR3 is TGTGCCGCACCGGGACAGGGGCTTGCCGAGCAGTACTTC.

The J gene is TRBJ1-1, the V gene TRBV2; maybe TRBD1 (5 bases). V lost 4 bases and J 1 base, leaving 10 bases between the germline ends. Germline CDR1 is SNHLY and CDR2 is FYNNEI. The length of the CDR3 is 14 residues. As DNA, the CDR3 is TGTGCCAGCAGTGTGCGGGGGGGGAACACTGAAGCTTTCTTT. Translating it yields CASSVRGGNTEAFF.

The chain is built from TRBV25-1 and TRBJ2-1, with D hard to call. V lost 8 bases and J 9 bases, leaving 8 bases between the germline ends. CDR1 MGHDK and CDR2 SYGVNS come from the germline V gene. This CDR3 contains 10 residues. The CDR3, as DNA: TGTGCCAGCTCAAGCATTGAGCAGTTCTTC. It codes for CASSSIEQFF.